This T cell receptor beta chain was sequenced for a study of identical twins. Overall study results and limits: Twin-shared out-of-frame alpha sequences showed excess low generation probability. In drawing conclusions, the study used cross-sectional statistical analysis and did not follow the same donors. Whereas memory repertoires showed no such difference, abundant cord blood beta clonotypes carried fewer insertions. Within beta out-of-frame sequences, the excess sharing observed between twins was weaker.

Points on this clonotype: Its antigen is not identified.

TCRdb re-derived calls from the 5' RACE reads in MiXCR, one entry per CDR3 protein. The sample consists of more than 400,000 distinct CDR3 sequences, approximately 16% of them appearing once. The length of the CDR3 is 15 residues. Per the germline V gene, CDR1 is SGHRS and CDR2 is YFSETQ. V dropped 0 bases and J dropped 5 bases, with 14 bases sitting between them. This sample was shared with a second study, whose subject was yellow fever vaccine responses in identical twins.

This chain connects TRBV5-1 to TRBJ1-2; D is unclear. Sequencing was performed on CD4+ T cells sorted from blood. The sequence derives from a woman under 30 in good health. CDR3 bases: TGCGCCAGCAGCTTGGGGCCCAATGCCGCATATGGCTACACCTTC. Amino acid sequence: CASSLGPNAAYGYTF.